A selection of T cell receptor beta chains follows, all from one sample in a study of OX40 agonist ivuxolimab in advanced cancers. This table comes from immunoSEQ multiplex PCR, and its TCRdb copy is limited to in-frame clones, with some not included. Among 75,000 to 80,000 clones listed, more than 75% were seen once. Sample: CD4+ or CD8+ T cells sorted from blood, taken in a trial of the OX40 agonist ivuxolimab. These TCRs come from an adult with an advanced solid tumor such as melanoma, head and neck, liver or kidney cancer. The CDR3 runs from the conserved cysteine through the conserved F or W. A D gene is named only where the DNA matches it firmly. Clone size is stated in some rows and not others, as once, few, many or a class when expanded.

clone size,D gene,J gene,V gene,CDR3 DNA,CDR3 protein
NA,NA,TRBJ1-2,TRBV7-2,TGTGCCAGCAGCTTAGTACTGGCCTATGGCTACACCTTC,CASSLVLAYGYTF
NA,TRBD1,TRBJ2-2,TRBV28,TGTGCCAGCAGTTTTAGGGCAGGGGGCCGATCCGGGGAGCTGTTTTTT,CASSFRAGGRSGELFF
NA,NA,TRBJ2-5,TRBV2,TGTGCCAGCAGTCCCACCTCCATGGCCCAGTACTTC,CASSPTSMAQYF
NA,TRBD1,TRBJ2-1,TRBV6-5,TGTGCCAGCAGTTACTCTAGGGGGCTAGGCAATGAGCAGTTCTTC,CASSYSRGLGNEQFF
NA,NA,TRBJ1-6,TRBV6-1,TGTGCCAGCAGTGGGGCTGACAGGTTTGGTTCACCCCTCCACTTT,CASSGADRFGSPLHF
once,NA,TRBJ2-3,TRBV27,TGTGCCAGCAGTTTGAGCCACCCCGGAGATACGCAGTATTTT,CASSLSHPGDTQYF
once,TRBD2,TRBJ2-5,TRBV7-9,TGTGCCAGCAGTCCGGGGGGGAGCGAGACCCAGTACTTC,CASSPGGSETQYF
NA,NA,TRBJ2-1,TRBV25-1,TGTGCCAGCAGTGAATGGGATGAGCAGTTCTTC,CASSEWDEQFF
NA,NA,TRBJ1-3,TRBV9,TGTGCCAGCAGCGCAATACCGGGACCAGGGGCCTCTGGAAACACCATATATTTT,CASSAIPGPGASGNTIYF
NA,TRBD1,TRBJ2-7,TRBV5-5,TGTGCCAGCAGCTTGTGGGACAGGGACCACGAGCAGTACTTC,CASSLWDRDHEQYF
NA,NA,TRBJ2-1,TRBV19,TGTGCCAGTAGACGGGGGGCAGACGATGAGCAGTTCTTC,CASRRGADDEQFF
few,NA,TRBJ1-2,TRBV6-5,TGTGCCAGCAGCATACGGGCGGCGGGAGGAAGTGGCTACACCTTC,CASSIRAAGGSGYTF
NA,NA,TRBJ1-1,TRBV10-3,TGTGCCATCCGAGTTAATGGGGAAACCGGTGAAGCTTTCTTT,CAIRVNGETGEAFF
NA,TRBD2,TRBJ2-5,TRBV19,TGTGCCAGTAGTGGTACGGGAGGGGAGACCCAGTACTTC,CASSGTGGETQYF
NA,NA,TRBJ2-1,TRBV19,TGTGCCAGTAGTATGGGACAACCGGGCAATGAGCAGTTCTTC,CASSMGQPGNEQFF
NA,NA,TRBJ2-7,TRBV5-6,TGTGCCAGCAGCTTAAAAGGCAGGGGCGCCCAGAGCGGGCAGTACTTC,CASSLKGRGAQSGQYF
NA,NA,TRBJ2-5,TRBV9,TGTGCCAGCAGCGTAGCCCCGGGAGTACAAGAGACCCAGTACTTC,CASSVAPGVQETQYF
NA,NA,TRBJ2-5,TRBV6-1,TGTGCCAGCAGTGATCGGGGGGCCGGAGAGACCCAGTACTTC,CASSDRGAGETQYF
NA,NA,TRBJ2-4,TRBV19,TGTGCCAGTAGTCAGGAGATAAAGCTAGCCAAAAACATTCAGTACTTC,CASSQEIKLAKNIQYF
NA,NA,TRBJ1-2,TRBV6-1,TGTGCCAGCGAAAGAGGGCCAACTGGCTACACCTTC,CASERGPTGYTF
NA,NA,TRBJ1-2,TRBV25-1,TGTGCCAGCAGTGAATCGGGTAACTATGGCTACACCTTC,CASSESGNYGYTF
NA,NA,TRBJ2-1,TRBV7-9,TGTGCCAGCAGCCTGAGGGACGGCTACAATGAGCAGTTCTTC,CASSLRDGYNEQFF
NA,NA,TRBJ1-1,TRBV2,TGTGCCAGCAGCCGAGACAGCCCCACTGAAGCTTTCTTT,CASSRDSPTEAFF
NA,TRBD2,TRBJ2-1,TRBV7-3,TGTGCCAGCAGCTTAAGGGGCGGGGCTAGCGGGAGAGGCAATGAGCAGTTCTTC,CASSLRGGASGRGNEQFF
few,TRBD1,TRBJ2-7,TRBV2,TGTGCCAGCAGTCCTTGGACAGGGCGGACCTACGAGCAGTACTTC,CASSPWTGRTYEQYF
NA,TRBD1,TRBJ2-7,TRBV5-8,TGTGCCAGCAGCTTGACAGGGGCCGACGAGCAGTACTTC,CASSLTGADEQYF
NA,NA,TRBJ1-3,TRBV6-1,TGTGCCAGCAGTGAAAATTCGGACGGGACCTCTGGAAACACCATATATTTT,CASSENSDGTSGNTIYF
few,NA,TRBJ1-5,TRBV5-1,TGCGCCAGCAGACATCCTATTCTGGGGGCTGAAAGGGAGCCCCAGCATTTT,CASRHPILGAEREPQHF
NA,TRBD1,TRBJ2-3,TRBV4-1,TGCGCCAGCAGCTTCGTTGGACAGGGGGCAGATACGCAGTATTTT,CASSFVGQGADTQYF
NA,NA,TRBJ2-1,TRBV28,TGTGCCAGCAGTCCCTACGGACTATCGGTGATTCTCTATGAGCAGTTCTTC,CASSPYGLSVILYEQFF
NA,NA,TRBJ1-3,TRBV5-3,TGTGCCAGAAGCCCCAGTTCTAGTGGAAACACCATATATTTT,CARSPSSSGNTIYF
once,NA,TRBJ2-3,TRBV10-1,TGCGCCAGCAGTGAGTCGGGCAGGTTCCTCACAGATACGCAGTATTTT,CASSESGRFLTDTQYF
NA,TRBD2,TRBJ2-1,TRBV5-4,TGTGCCAGCAGTTCCCAGCGGGGGGAGGGCAATGAGCAGTTCTTC,CASSSQRGEGNEQFF
NA,TRBD2,TRBJ2-3,TRBV5-6,TGTGCCAGCAGCTTGTGGGGACTAGATGATTTGACAGATACGCAGTATTTT,CASSLWGLDDLTDTQYF
NA,NA,TRBJ2-6,TRBV5-5,TGTGCCAGCATCGATTTCCCCAAAGGTCCGGTCCTGACTTTC,CASIDFPKGPVLTF
once,NA,TRBJ2-2,TRBV5-6,TGTGCCAGCAGCTTTCTTGTTCCGAGGGGGGGCCCCACCGGGGAGCTGTTTTTT,CASSFLVPRGGPTGELFF
NA,NA,TRBJ1-2,TRBV6-5,TGTGCCAGCAGTTACTCGAGGCAGCGGGGTGGCTACACCTTC,CASSYSRQRGGYTF
NA,NA,TRBJ1-5,TRBV28,TGTGCCAGCAGTTGGGACATTAATCAGCCCCAGCATTTT,CASSWDINQPQHF
NA,NA,TRBJ1-2,TRBV28,TGTGCCAGCAGTTTAACGGGCGAACTCATCGAGGGGGGCTACACCTTC,CASSLTGELIEGGYTF
NA,NA,TRBJ2-5,TRBV7-7,TGTGCCAGCAGCTTAGCGACGACAGGACAAGAGACCCAGTACTTC,CASSLATTGQETQYF
NA,TRBD1,TRBJ2-1,TRBV29-1,TGCAGCGTTAGGACAGGGGACGTCATCTCCTACAATGAGCAGTTCTTC,CSVRTGDVISYNEQFF
NA,NA,TRBJ1-1,TRBV28,TGTGCCAGCAGTTTATTTCAGTTAGAAGCTTTCTTT,CASSLFQLEAFF